This is a list of T cell receptor beta chains from one sample in a study of T cell changes during pregnancy in multiple sclerosis. Only in-frame clones appear in the TCRdb table, and some are missing; sequencing was by immunoSEQ multiplex PCR. Of 75,000 to 95,000 clones listed, more than 85% are singletons. The sample consisted of peripheral blood, taken in the first trimester of pregnancy. The receptors derive from a female donor in good health, enrolled as a control in a pregnancy study. Both conserved end residues are part of each CDR3. The D gene is left open where the match is weak. Clone size appears in some rows only: once, few, many, or a class for an expanded clone.

>TRBV7-2|TRBD1|TRBJ2-2|NA
CASSLGDRGRVGELFF
TGTGCCAGCAGCTTAGGGGACAGGGGGCGGGTCGGGGAGCTGTTTTTT
>TRBV5-6|NA|TRBJ2-1|NA
CASSLEVVYTQFF
TGTGCCAGCAGCTTGGAAGTTGTCTATACGCAGTTCTTC
>TRBV6-4|TRBD1|TRBJ2-3|NA
CASSDSTGGSNTQYF
TGTGCCAGCAGTGACTCCACAGGGGGGTCAAATACGCAGTATTTT
>TRBV28|TRBD1|TRBJ2-7|NA
CASGTGDYEQYF
TGTGCCAGCGGGACAGGGGACTACGAGCAGTACTTC
>TRBV7-9|TRBD2|TRBJ2-1|NA
CASIPGLVTYNEQFF
TGTGCCAGTATACCGGGACTAGTGACCTACAATGAGCAGTTCTTC
>TRBV18|TRBD1|TRBJ2-7|NA
CASSQGAMNYEQYF
TGTGCCAGCTCACAGGGGGCAATGAACTACGAGCAGTACTTC
>TRBV4-3|TRBD2|TRBJ2-7|NA
CASSQASGGGGYEQYF
TGCGCCAGCAGCCAAGCCTCGGGCGGGGGGGGATACGAGCAGTACTTC
>TRBV7-3|TRBD2|TRBJ2-1|NA
CASSRPSGDHNEQFF
TGTGCCAGCAGCCGCCCCAGCGGGGACCACAATGAGCAGTTCTTC
>TRBV7-9|NA|TRBJ1-2|NA
CASSSYPTGLGIYGYTF
TGTGCCAGCAGCTCTTACCCAACAGGGCTTGGGATCTATGGCTACACCTTC
>TRBV7-2|NA|TRBJ2-7|NA
CASLIQQSSYEQYF
TGTGCCAGCTTAATACAACAAAGCTCCTACGAGCAGTACTTC
>TRBV4-1|TRBD2|TRBJ2-5|NA
CASSQVSSGGQETQYF
TGCGCCAGCAGCCAAGTTTCTAGCGGGGGCCAAGAGACCCAGTACTTC
>TRBV11-1|TRBD1|TRBJ2-6|NA
CASSFVRGQGISGANVLTF
TGTGCCAGCAGCTTCGTACGGGGACAGGGGATCTCTGGGGCCAACGTCCTGACTTTC
>TRBV30|NA|TRBJ2-5|NA
CAWAGMETQYF
TGTGCCTGGGCAGGGATGGAGACCCAGTACTTC
>TRBV28|NA|TRBJ1-2|NA
CASSLSEQPASGYTF
TGTGCCAGCAGTTTGTCAGAACAGCCGGCTTCTGGCTACACCTTC
>TRBV4-1|TRBD2|TRBJ2-6|NA
CASSHQRGLAALDSGANVLTF
TGCGCCAGCAGCCACCAACGGGGACTAGCGGCTCTCGACTCTGGGGCCAACGTCCTGACTTTC
>TRBV6-6|NA|TRBJ2-3|NA
CASSYPQGYTDTQYF
TGTGCCAGCAGTTACCCACAGGGATACACAGATACGCAGTATTTT
>TRBV6-1|TRBD1|TRBJ1-3|once
CASSDKDRGRNTIYF
TGTGCCAGCAGTGATAAGGACAGGGGTCGAAACACCATATATTTT
>TRBV28|TRBD1|TRBJ1-5|NA
CASSPGTEGRRPQHF
TGTGCCAGCAGTCCCGGGACAGAAGGTCGACGGCCCCAGCATTTT
>TRBV6-5|TRBD2|TRBJ2-7|NA
CASSYSALSGAHEQYF
TGTGCCAGCAGTTACTCCGCCCTCAGCGGGGCCCACGAGCAGTACTTC
>TRBV18|TRBD2|TRBJ2-7|NA
CASSPTDSGGEQYF
TGTGCCAGCTCACCAACGGACAGCGGGGGCGAGCAGTACTTC
>TRBV5-6|TRBD2|TRBJ2-2|NA
CASSLALAGDTGELFF
TGTGCCAGCAGCTTGGCCCTAGCGGGGGACACCGGGGAGCTGTTTTTT
>TRBV7-8|NA|TRBJ2-3|NA
CASSLSSGTDTQYF
TGTGCCAGCAGCTTATCTAGCGGCACAGATACGCAGTATTTT
>TRBV25-1|NA|TRBJ1-1|once
CASGRGTEAFF
TGTGCCAGCGGTAGAGGGACTGAAGCTTTCTTT
>TRBV10-2|NA|TRBJ1-1|NA
CASSEPGLEAFF
TGCGCCAGCAGTGAGCCAGGATTGGAAGCTTTCTTT
>TRBV4-2|NA|TRBJ1-3|few
CASSITGSGNTIYF
TGTGCCAGCAGCATCACAGGGTCAGGAAACACCATATATTTT
>TRBV7-9|TRBD1|TRBJ1-2|NA
CASSFSDRADYGYTF
TGTGCCAGCAGCTTTTCCGACAGGGCAGACTATGGCTACACCTTC
>TRBV7-3|NA|TRBJ1-2|NA
CASSPGTREEGYTF
TGTGCCAGCAGCCCTGGGACCAGGGAGGAGGGCTACACCTTC
>TRBV2|TRBD1|TRBJ2-5|NA
CASSEGQDQETQYF
TGTGCCAGCAGTGAGGGACAGGACCAAGAGACCCAGTACTTC
>TRBV7-9|TRBD2|TRBJ2-7|NA
CASSLGASGVYEQYF
TGTGCCAGCAGCTTAGGGGCTAGCGGGGTCTACGAGCAGTACTTC
>TRBV18|NA|TRBJ2-4|few
CASSPPTGVAKNIQYF
TGTGCCAGCTCACCACCGACAGGAGTAGCCAAAAACATTCAGTACTTC
>TRBV7-9|NA|TRBJ1-3|NA
CASSPTATRNTIYF
TGTGCCAGCAGCCCGACAGCGACGAGAAACACCATATATTTT
>TRBV19|NA|TRBJ1-6|NA
CASSNRQSYNSPLHF
TGTGCCAGTAGTAACCGACAGTCCTATAATTCACCCCTCCACTTT
>TRBV6-4|TRBD1|TRBJ1-5|NA
CASSVGQGTQPQHF
TGTGCCAGCAGTGTGGGACAGGGAACTCAGCCCCAGCATTTT
>TRBV28|TRBD1|TRBJ1-1|once
CASSRPGQGAF
TGTGCCAGCAGTCGACCGGGACAGGGAGCCTTT
>TRBV11-3|NA|TRBJ1-1|NA
CASSQGQGTEAFF
TGTGCCAGCAGTCAGGGGCAGGGCACTGAAGCTTTCTTT
>TRBV28|TRBD1|TRBJ1-5|NA
CASRDRRDRPSNQPQHF
TGTGCCAGCAGGGACCGCCGGGACAGACCTAGCAATCAGCCCCAGCATTTT
>TRBV18|TRBD1|TRBJ1-6|once
CASSRDRLNSPLHF
TGTGCCAGCTCAAGGGACAGGCTCAATTCACCCCTCCACTTT
>TRBV29-1|NA|TRBJ2-3|NA
CSVDLLTDTQYF
TGCAGCGTTGATCTCCTCACAGATACGCAGTATTTT
>TRBV27|TRBD2|TRBJ2-7|NA
CASSLPPGRDRYEQYF
TGTGCCAGCAGTTTACCCCCCGGGAGGGACCGCTACGAGCAGTACTTC
>TRBV6-5|TRBD2|TRBJ2-3|NA
CASSYGRGDTQYF
TGTGCCAGCAGTTACGGGCGGGGGGATACGCAGTATTTT
>TRBV5-6|NA|TRBJ2-1|NA
CASSSRGGRYNEQFF
TGTGCCAGCAGCTCCCGGGGAGGACGGTACAATGAGCAGTTCTTC
>TRBV18|NA|TRBJ1-1|NA
CASSPLGDEAFF
TGTGCCAGCTCACCATTAGGGGATGAAGCTTTCTTT
>TRBV6-6|TRBD2|TRBJ2-1|NA
CASSSRGSGGNEQFF
TGTGCCAGCAGTTCCCGGGGAAGCGGGGGTAATGAGCAGTTCTTC
>TRBV19|NA|TRBJ2-7|NA
CASSNFGSAYEQYF
TGTGCCAGTAGTAATTTCGGCAGCGCCTACGAGCAGTACTTC
>TRBV18|NA|TRBJ1-5|NA
CASSQGNQPQHF
TGTGCCAGCTCACAGGGGAATCAGCCCCAGCATTTT